This T cell receptor (beta chain) was captured by sequencing in a study of OX40 agonist ivuxolimab in advanced cancers. In terms of the full investigation: Ivuxolimab was a fully human IgG2 agonistic monoclonal antibody targeting the costimulatory receptor OX40 (CD134). The dose-escalation cohort was almost 85% male with a mean age of approximately 60 years, ranging from about 23 to 85. The paper describes the monotherapy dose-escalation part (N of about 52 patients) of the phase I trial of ivuxolimab. Peripheral TCRbeta sequencing was intended to test whether TCR sequence diversity was altered and clonal T-cell expansion was caused by ivuxolimab. Intravenous ivuxolimab was administered to patients every 2 weeks at six dose levels: 0.01, 0.1, 0.3, 1.5, 3 and 10 mg/kg. Patients were allowed to have had prior anti-PD-1, anti-PD-L1 or anti-CTLA-4 therapy, and 30% to 40% of the dose-escalation patients had previously received checkpoint inhibitors. Of the roughly 50 dose-escalation patients, hepatocellular carcinoma was present in 19, melanoma in approximately 15, renal cell carcinoma in 9 and head and neck cancer in 9. Partial responses occurred in three dose-escalation patients: two with cutaneous melanoma and one with hepatocellular carcinoma. Findings and caveats that apply to the study as a whole: At doses of 0.1 to 3.0 mg/kg, clonal expansion of both CD4+ and CD8+ T cells in blood was seen between baseline and week 6. After ivuxolimab, more expanded clones were found on average in CD8+ T cells than in CD4+ T cells. In partial responders in the 0.1-3.0 mg/kg groups, normalized peripheral clonal expansion was found to be among the lowest, especially among CD8+ T cells. Low levels of normalized T-cell clonal expansion were also seen in some patients who did not respond. Antigen specificity was not determined for the clonally expanded peripheral T cells.

The trial excluded patients who had a history of autoimmune disease or were on systemic immunosuppression. Peripheral blood for TCR sequencing was collected from all dose cohorts at baseline, on cycle 4 day 1, and on cycle 7 day 1. Samples came from an open-label, multicenter, first-in-human phase I dose-escalation trial of ivuxolimab. Adults with locally advanced or metastatic head and neck squamous cell, hepatocellular, melanoma or renal cell carcinoma were enrolled in the trial. CD4+ and CD8+ T cells were sorted separately from peripheral blood before TCR sequencing. A remark on this clone: The antigen it binds to is not known. Base qualities are missing; no much larger clone stands one base away.

Genomic DNA was extracted from sorted cells for sequencing of the TCRbeta CDR3 region. TCRbeta CDR3 regions were sequenced using the immunoSEQ Assay. The clones in this table, taken by TCRdb from immuneACCESS, are in-frame only. Not every clone is retained; where verified, under half of the shortfall comes from an unresolved V gene, and the cause of the rest is unknown. For this sample there are 35,000 to 40,000 clones; about 89% appear just once. The top ten constitute approximately 31% of the sample. CDR1 SNHLY and CDR2 FYNNEI were looked up in the germline V gene. Between the V and J ends, shortened by 8 bases and 7 bases respectively, the junction contains 12 bases. The CDR3 has 12 amino acids, counting the end cysteine and phenylalanine. Only the CDR3 region is kept as DNA, spanning 36 bases read in frame from base 1.

The input for sequencing was CD4+ or CD8+ T cells sorted from blood, taken in a trial of the OX40 agonist ivuxolimab. This sequence uses TRBV2 and TRBJ2-4; the best D guess is TRBD2, with 6 bases matching. The clonotype comes from an adult with an advanced solid tumor such as melanoma, head and neck, liver or kidney cancer. Read as DNA, the sequence is TGTGCCAGCGGGCGGAGCGGGAACATTCAGTACTTC. The resulting protein is CASGRSGNIQYF.